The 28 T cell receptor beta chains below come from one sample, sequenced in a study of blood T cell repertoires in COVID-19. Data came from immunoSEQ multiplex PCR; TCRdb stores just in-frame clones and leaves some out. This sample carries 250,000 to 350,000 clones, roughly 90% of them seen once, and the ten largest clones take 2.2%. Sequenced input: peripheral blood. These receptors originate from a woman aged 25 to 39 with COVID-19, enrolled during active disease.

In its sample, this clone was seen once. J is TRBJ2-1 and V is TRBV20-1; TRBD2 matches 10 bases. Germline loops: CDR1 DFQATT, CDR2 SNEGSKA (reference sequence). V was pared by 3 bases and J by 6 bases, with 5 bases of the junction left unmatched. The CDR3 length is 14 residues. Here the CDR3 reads CSASSLAGANEQFF. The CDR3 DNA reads TGCAGTGCTAGTTCGCTAGCGGGGGCCAATGAGCAGTTCTTC.

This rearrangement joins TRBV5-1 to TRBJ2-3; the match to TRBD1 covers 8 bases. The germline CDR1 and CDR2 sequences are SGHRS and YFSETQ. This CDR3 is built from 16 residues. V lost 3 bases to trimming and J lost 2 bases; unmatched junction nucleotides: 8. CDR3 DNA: TGCGCCAGCAGCTCCCCCAGGACAGGGCTCACAGATACGCAGTATTTT. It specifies CASSSPRTGLTDTQYF.

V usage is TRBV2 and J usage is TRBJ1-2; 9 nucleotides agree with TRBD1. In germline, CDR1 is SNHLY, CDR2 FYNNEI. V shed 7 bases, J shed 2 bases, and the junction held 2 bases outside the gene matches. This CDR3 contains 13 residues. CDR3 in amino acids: CASTDRGNYGYTF. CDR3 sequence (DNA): TGTGCCAGCACCGACAGGGGGAACTATGGCTACACCTTC.

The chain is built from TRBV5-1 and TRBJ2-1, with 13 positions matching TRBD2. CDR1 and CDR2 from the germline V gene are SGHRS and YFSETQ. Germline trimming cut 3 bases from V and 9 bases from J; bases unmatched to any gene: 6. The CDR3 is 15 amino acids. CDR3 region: CASSSTSGRAGEQFF. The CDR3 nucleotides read TGCGCCAGCAGCTCCACTAGCGGGAGGGCCGGTGAGCAGTTCTTC.

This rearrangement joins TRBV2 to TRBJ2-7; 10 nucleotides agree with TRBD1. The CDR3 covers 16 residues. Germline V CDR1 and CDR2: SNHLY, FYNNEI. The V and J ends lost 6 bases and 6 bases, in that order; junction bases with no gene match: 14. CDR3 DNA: TGTGCCAGCAGAGTTGATAGGGGACAGGGGTTTCGCGAGCAGTACTTC. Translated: CASRVDRGQGFREQYF. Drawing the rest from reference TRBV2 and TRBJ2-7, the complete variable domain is EPEVTQTPSHQVTQMGQEVILRCVPISNHLYFYWYRQILGQKVEFLVSFYNNEISEKSEIFDDQFSVERPDGSNFTLKIRSTKLEDSAMYFCASRVDRGQGFREQYFGPGTRLTVT.

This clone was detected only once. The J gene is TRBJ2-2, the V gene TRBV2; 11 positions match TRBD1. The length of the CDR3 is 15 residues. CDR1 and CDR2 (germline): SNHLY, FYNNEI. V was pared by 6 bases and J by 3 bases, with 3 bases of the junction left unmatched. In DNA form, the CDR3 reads TGTGCCAGCAGCCTGGGACAGGGGGACACCGGGGAGCTGTTTTTT. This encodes CASSLGQGDTGELFF.

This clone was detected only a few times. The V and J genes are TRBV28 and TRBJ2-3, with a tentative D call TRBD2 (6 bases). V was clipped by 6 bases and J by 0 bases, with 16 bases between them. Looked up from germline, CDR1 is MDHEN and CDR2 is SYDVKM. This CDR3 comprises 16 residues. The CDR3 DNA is TGTGCCAGCAGCTCAATGGGGACTCCTAGCACAGATACGCAGTATTTT. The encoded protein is CASSSMGTPSTDTQYF.

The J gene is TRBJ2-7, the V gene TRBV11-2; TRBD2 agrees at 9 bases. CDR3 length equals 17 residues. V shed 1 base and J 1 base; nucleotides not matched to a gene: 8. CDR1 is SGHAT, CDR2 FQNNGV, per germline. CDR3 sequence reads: CASSLGVAAGGSYEQYF. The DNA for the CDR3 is TGTGCCAGCAGCTTAGGGGTGGCAGCGGGAGGTTCCTACGAGCAGTACTTC.

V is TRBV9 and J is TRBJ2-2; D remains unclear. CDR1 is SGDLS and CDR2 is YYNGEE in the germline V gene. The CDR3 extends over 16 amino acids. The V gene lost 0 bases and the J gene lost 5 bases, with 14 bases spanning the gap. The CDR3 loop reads CASSVGQTPLTGELFF. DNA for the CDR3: TGTGCCAGCAGCGTAGGTCAGACACCCCTGACCGGGGAGCTGTTTTTT.

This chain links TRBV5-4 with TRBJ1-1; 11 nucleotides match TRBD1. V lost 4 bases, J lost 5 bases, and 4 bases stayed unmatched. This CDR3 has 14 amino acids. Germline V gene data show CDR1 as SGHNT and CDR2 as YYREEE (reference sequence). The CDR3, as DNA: TGTGCCAGCAGCGGGACAGGGGGTTGGACTGAAGCTTTCTTT. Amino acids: CASSGTGGWTEAFF.

The CDR3 loop is CASTLSGRVETQYF. CDR3 bases: TGTGCCAGCACCCTTAGCGGGAGGGTCGAGACCCAGTACTTC. This chain joins TRBV6-5 and TRBJ2-5; 11 bases align to TRBD2. Losses at the gene ends were 7 bases for V and 5 bases for J; bases not matched to a gene: 6. Looked up from germline, CDR1 is MNHEY and CDR2 is SVGAGI. The CDR3 spans 14 residues.

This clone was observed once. This CDR3 is CASSEGQTVYGYTF. CDR3 coding DNA: TGTGCCAGCAGTGAAGGACAGACTGTCTATGGCTACACCTTC. The rearrangement links TRBV2 to TRBJ1-2; tentative D call: TRBD1 (5 bases). The germline gives CDR1 SNHLY, CDR2 FYNNEI. The CDR3 totals 14 residues. Trimming stripped 1 base from V and 4 bases from J, with 10 bases between.

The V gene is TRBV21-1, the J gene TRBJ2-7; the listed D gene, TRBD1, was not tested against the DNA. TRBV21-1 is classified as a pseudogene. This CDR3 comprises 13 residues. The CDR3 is CARPDREYYEQYF. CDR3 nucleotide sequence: TGTGCCCGACCAGACAGGGAGTACTACGAGCAGTACTTC.

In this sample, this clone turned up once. The DNA for the CDR3 is TGTGCCTGGAGTCTAGGACAGGCGAACACTGAAGCTTTCTTT. This codes for CAWSLGQANTEAFF. The gene calls are TRBV30 and TRBJ1-1, with 7 nucleotides matching TRBD1. The V segment lost 2 bases and the J segment 1 base; nucleotides outside the gene matches: 4. The CDR3 is 14 amino acids. Germline CDR1 GTSNPN, CDR2 SVGIG (reference sequence).

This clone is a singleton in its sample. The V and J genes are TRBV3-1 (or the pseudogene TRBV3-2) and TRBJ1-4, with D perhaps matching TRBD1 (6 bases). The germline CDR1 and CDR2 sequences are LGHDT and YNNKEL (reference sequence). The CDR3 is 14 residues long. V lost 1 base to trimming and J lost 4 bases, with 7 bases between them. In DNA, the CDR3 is TGTGCCAGCAGCCAAGGAGGGGGTAATGAAAAACTGTTTTTT. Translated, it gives CASSQGGGNEKLFF.

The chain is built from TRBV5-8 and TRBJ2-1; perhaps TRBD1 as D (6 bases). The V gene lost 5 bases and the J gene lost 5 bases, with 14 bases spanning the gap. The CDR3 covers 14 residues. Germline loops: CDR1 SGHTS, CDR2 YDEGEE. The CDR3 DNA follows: TGTGCCAGCAGTCGCTTACAGGGAAACAATGAGCAGTTCTTC. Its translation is CASSRLQGNNEQFF.

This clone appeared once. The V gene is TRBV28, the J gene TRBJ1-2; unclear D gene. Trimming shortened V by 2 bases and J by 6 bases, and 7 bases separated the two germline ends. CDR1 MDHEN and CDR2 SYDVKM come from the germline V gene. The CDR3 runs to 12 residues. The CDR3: CASSLERHGYTF. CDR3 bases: TGTGCCAGCAGTTTAGAGCGACATGGCTACACCTTC.

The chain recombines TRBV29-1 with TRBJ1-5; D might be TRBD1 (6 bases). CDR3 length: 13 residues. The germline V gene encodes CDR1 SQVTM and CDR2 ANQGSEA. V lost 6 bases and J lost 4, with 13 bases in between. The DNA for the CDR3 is TGCAGCGTCTCACAGGGACCTAATCAGCCCCAGCATTTT. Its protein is CSVSQGPNQPQHF.

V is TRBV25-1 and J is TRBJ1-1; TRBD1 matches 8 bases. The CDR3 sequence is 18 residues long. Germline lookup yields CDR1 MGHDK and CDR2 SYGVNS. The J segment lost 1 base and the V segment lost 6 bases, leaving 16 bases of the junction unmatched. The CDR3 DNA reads TGTGCCAGCAGCCCTCTACCGGGACAGGCCCCGGGGAACACTGAAGCTTTCTTT. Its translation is CASSPLPGQAPGNTEAFF.

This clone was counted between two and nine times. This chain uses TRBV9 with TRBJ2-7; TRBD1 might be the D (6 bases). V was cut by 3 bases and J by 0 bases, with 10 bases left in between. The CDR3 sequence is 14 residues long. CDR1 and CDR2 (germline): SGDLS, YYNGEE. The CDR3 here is CASSATGHSYEQYF. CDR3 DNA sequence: TGTGCCAGCAGCGCGACAGGACACTCCTACGAGCAGTACTTC.

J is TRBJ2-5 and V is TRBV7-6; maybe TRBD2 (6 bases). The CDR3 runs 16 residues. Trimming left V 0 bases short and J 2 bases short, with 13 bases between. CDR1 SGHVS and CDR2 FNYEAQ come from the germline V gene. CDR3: CASSLAGGTPQETQYF. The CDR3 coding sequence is TGTGCCAGCAGCTTAGCGGGAGGAACCCCTCAAGAGACCCAGTACTTC.

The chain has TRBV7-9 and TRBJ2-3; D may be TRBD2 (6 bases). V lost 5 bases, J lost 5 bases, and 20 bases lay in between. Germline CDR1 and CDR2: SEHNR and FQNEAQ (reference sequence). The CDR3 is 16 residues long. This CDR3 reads CASSLRLVNSEDTQYF. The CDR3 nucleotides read TGTGCCAGCAGCCTCCGACTAGTTAATTCGGAAGATACGCAGTATTTT.

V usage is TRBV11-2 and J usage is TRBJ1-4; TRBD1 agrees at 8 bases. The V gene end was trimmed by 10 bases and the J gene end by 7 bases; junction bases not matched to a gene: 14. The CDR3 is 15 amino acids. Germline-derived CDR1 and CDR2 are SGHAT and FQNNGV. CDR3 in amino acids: CATRDRGVSSEKLFF. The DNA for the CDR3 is TGTGCCACCAGAGACAGGGGAGTGTCGAGTGAAAAACTGTTTTTT. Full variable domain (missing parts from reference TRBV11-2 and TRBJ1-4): EAGVAQSPRYKIIEKRQSVAFWCNPISGHATLYWYQQILGQGPKLLIQFQNNGVVDDSQLPKDRFSAERLKGVDSTLKIQPAKLEDSAVYLCATRDRGVSSEKLFFGSGTQLSVL.

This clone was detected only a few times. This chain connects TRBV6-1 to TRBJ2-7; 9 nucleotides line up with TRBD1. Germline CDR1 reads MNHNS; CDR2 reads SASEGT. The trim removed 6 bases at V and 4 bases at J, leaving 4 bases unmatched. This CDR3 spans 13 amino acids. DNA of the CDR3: TGTGCCAGCAGCCGCGGACAGGGGTACGAGCAGTACTTC. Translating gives CASSRGQGYEQYF.

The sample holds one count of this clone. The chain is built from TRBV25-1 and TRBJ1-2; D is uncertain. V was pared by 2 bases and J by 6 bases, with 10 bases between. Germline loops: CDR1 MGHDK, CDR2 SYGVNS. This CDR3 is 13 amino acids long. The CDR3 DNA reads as TGTGCCAGCAGTGAAGAGACTCCAAATGGCTACACCTTC. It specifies CASSEETPNGYTF.

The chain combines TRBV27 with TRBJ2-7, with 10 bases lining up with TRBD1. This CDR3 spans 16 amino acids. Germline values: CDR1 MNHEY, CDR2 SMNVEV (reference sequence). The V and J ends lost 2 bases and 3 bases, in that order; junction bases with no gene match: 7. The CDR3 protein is CASSLRIGTGVYEQYF. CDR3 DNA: TGTGCCAGCAGTTTAAGGATAGGGACAGGGGTCTACGAGCAGTACTTC.

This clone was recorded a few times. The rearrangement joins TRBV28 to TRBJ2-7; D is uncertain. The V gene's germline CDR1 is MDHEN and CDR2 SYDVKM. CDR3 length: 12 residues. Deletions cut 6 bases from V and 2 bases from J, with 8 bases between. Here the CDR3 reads CASSPTTYEQYF. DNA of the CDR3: TGTGCCAGCAGCCCTACTACCTACGAGCAGTACTTC. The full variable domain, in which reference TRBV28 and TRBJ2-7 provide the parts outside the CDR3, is DVKVTQSSRYLVKRTGEKVFLECVQDMDHENMFWYRQDPGLGLRLIYFSYDVKMKEKGDIPEGYSVSREKKERFSLILESASTNQTSMYLCASSPTTYEQYFGPGTRLTVT.

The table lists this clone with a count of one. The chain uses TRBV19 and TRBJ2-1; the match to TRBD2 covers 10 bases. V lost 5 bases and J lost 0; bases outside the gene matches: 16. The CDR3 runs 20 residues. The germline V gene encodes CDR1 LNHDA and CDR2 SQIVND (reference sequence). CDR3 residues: CASSLRLAGLVVSSYNEQFF. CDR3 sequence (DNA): TGTGCCAGTAGTCTCAGACTAGCGGGCCTTGTAGTAAGCTCCTACAATGAGCAGTTCTTC.